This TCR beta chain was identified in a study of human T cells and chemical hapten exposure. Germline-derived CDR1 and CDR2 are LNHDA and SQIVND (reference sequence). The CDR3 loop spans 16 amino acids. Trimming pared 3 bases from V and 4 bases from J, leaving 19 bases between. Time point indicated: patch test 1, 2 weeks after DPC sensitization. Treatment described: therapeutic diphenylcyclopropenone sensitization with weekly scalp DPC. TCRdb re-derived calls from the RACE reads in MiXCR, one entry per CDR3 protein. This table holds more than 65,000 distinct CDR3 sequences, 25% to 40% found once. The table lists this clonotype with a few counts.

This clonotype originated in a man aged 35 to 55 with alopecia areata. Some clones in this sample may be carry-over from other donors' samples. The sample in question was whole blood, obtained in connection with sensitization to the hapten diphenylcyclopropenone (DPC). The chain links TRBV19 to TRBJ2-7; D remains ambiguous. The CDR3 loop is CASSIGAGLVNYEQYF. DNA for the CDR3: TGTGCCAGTAGTATCGGTGCAGGTTTGGTCAATTACGAGCAGTACTTC.